A single T cell receptor (beta chain) is shown here with its context. The target antigen is unknown. The sample is drawn from a study of T cell repertoires in cytomegalovirus infection. The wider study: From public TCR beta signatures came an indication of both CMV infection and matching HLA type. Study-level points and caveats: HLA-C-restricted, CMV-specific TCR beta clonotypes were dominant ex vivo. Pooled public TCR beta family frequency picked out CMV carriers with the relevant HLA.

The CDR3 runs to 14 residues. V lost 6 bases and J 0 bases, leaving 12 bases between the germline ends. Germline V gene sequence: CDR1 LNHNV, CDR2 YYDKDF (reference sequence). TCRdb passed the reads through MiXCR, listing each CDR3 protein once. This table has 560,000 or so distinct CDR3 sequences, about 17% appearing once. The sequencing input was CD8+ T cells from PBMCs. The sequence was collected from a human donor in good health (CMV status not recorded). Some clones in this sample may be carry-over from other donors' samples. The chain employs TRBV15 and TRBJ2-7, with D possibly being TRBD1 (5 bases). DNA for the CDR3: TGTGCCACCAGTGAGACAGACAGCTCCTACGAGCAGTACTTC. Residues: CATSETDSSYEQYF.